The clone carrying this TCR beta chain was observed once. Its specificity is not known. The authors used template switching to add a universal primer site and gave cDNA unique molecular identifiers. TCRdb processed the 5' RACE reads anew with MiXCR; each CDR3 protein has one entry. In the table there are about 530,000 distinct CDR3 sequences, around 15% of which are singletons. The data are from a study of identical twins. Study conclusions and caveats: Conclusions were drawn cross-sectionally by statistical analysis, without following the same donors.

J was trimmed by 8 bases and V by 4 bases; bases with no gene match: 10. This CDR3 contains 14 residues. CDR1 and CDR2 (germline): SGHRS, YFSETQ. This same sample was also taken into another study, of yellow fever vaccine responses in identical twins.

The receptor comes from a woman younger than 35 in good health. This chain uses TRBV5-1 with TRBJ1-2; 8 bases match TRBD1. Sequenced input: CD4+ T cells sorted from blood. The CDR3 nucleotides read TGCGCCAGCAGCCCCGGGGACAGGTTGGGGGGCTACACCTTC. Its translation: CASSPGDRLGGYTF.